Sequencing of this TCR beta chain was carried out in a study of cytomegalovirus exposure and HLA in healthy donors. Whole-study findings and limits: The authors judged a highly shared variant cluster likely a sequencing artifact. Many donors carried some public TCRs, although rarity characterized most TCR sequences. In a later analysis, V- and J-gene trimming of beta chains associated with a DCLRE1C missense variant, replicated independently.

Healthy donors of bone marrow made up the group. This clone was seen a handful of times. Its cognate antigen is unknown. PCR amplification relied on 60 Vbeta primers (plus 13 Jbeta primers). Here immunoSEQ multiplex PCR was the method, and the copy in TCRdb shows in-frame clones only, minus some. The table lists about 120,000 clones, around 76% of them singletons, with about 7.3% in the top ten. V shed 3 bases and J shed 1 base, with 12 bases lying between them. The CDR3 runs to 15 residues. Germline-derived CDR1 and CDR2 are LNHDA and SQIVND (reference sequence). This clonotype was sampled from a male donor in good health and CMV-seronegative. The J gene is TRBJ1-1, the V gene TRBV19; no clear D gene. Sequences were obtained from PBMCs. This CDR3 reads CASSMGDGKNTEAFF. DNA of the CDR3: TGTGCCAGTAGTATGGGAGACGGTAAGAACACTGAAGCTTTCTTT.